This is a list of T cell receptor beta chains from one sample in a study of T cell responses to AZD1222 COVID-19 vaccine. The data were produced by immunoSEQ multiplex PCR, yet TCRdb's version contains in-frame clones alone and is incomplete. The sample includes some 170,000 clones, 90% to 95% seen only once; the top ten take approximately 2.5%. Here the sequenced sample was peripheral blood, taken on day 0 of AZD1222 vaccination. These receptors were collected from an adult in good health. Both conserved end residues are trimmed from each CDR3. A D gene is named only where the DNA matches it firmly.

TRBJ2-5 | TRBV5-1 | TRBD1 | ASSLVPRGHQQETQY
TRBJ1-1 | TRBV5-1 | TRBD1 | ASSPDRGGTEAF
TRBJ1-4 | TRBV7-9 | - | ASSLAPLNEKLF
TRBJ2-3 | TRBV7-9 | - | ASSLGWVDTQY
TRBJ1-2 | TRBV5-1 | TRBD1 | ASSLGTGPGGYT
TRBJ2-7 | TRBV5-5 | TRBD1 | ASKWAQGALGEQY
TRBJ2-1 | TRBV12-1 | - | ASSLKRLAAYNEQF
TRBJ2-1 | TRBV2 | - | ASRGGGTNEQF
TRBJ2-1 | TRBV20-1 | - | SNSRTHEQF
TRBJ2-1 | TRBV13 | - | ASSLVAGPNNEQF
TRBJ2-1 | TRBV10-1 | - | ASSGGTHSYNEQF
TRBJ2-7 | TRBV12-3/TRBV12-4 | - | ASSLNGFYEQY
TRBJ1-2 | TRBV30 | - | AWSVTVEAIANYGYT
TRBJ1-5 | TRBV5-8 | TRBD1 | ASSLTGDQPQH
TRBJ1-2 | TRBV7-9 | - | ASSPPSNYGYT
TRBJ1-6 | TRBV21-1 | - | ASPAGHRSNSPLH
TRBJ1-1 | TRBV29-1 | TRBD1 | SCRTGAKVEAF
TRBJ2-1 | TRBV5-1 | - | ASSLGPTGNEQF
TRBJ2-1 | TRBV5-6 | - | ASKGGGPSSYNEQF
TRBJ2-7 | TRBV19 | TRBD2 | ASSIGGLAGDSYEQY
TRBJ2-3 | TRBV28 | - | ASSLARRASGDTQY
TRBJ2-1 | TRBV7-9 | TRBD2 | ASSLTGRNYNEQF
TRBJ1-6 | TRBV5-1 | - | ASSLDANSPLH
TRBJ2-2 | TRBV7-6 | TRBD2 | ASSLLAGPNTGELF
TRBJ2-5 | TRBV7-2 | - | ASSLAGETQY
TRBJ1-3 | TRBV11-2 | TRBD1 | ASSLETGISGNTIY
TRBJ1-1 | TRBV18 | TRBD1 | ASSPVGRDRGGNTEAF
TRBJ2-6 | TRBV2 | TRBD1 | ASSPYPGQGGAGANVLT
TRBJ2-1 | TRBV2 | TRBD2 | ASSEALVAGVPYNEQF
TRBJ1-1 | TRBV5-1 | TRBD1 | ASSLDPTGGEAF
TRBJ1-5 | TRBV18 | - | ASSLSGNGNQPQH
TRBJ1-3 | TRBV5-5 | - | ASSPLWFFGNTIY
TRBJ1-6 | TRBV7-2 | - | ASSTNPGQMDSPLH
TRBJ2-3 | TRBV5-1 | - | ASSHRAKNRRNTDTQY
TRBJ1-2 | TRBV7-9 | - | ASSLLQGQAAGYGYT
TRBJ2-2 | TRBV21-1 | - | ASSKIVLAGNTGELF
TRBJ2-5 | TRBV23-1 | - | ASSQSNPGTHLIFQETQY
TRBJ2-7 | TRBV10-1 | TRBD2 | ASRKQASGSYEQY
TRBJ2-1 | TRBV19 | - | ASSFRVPREDEQF
TRBJ1-2 | TRBV7-9 | TRBD1 | ASSSTGVPYGYT
TRBJ2-7 | TRBV6-5 | TRBD1 | ASNRGWYEQY
TRBJ1-6 | TRBV2 | TRBD1 | ASSLGGTGGSPLH
TRBJ1-4 | TRBV6-1 | - | ASSEARARGEKLF
TRBJ2-2 | TRBV4-1 | TRBD2 | ASSPVLAGATGELF
TRBJ1-2 | TRBV5-5 | - | ASSLQGGQYGYT
TRBJ1-3 | TRBV14 | - | ASGQGTPGNTIY
TRBJ1-4 | TRBV4-1 | - | ASSQGIDNVGGAEKLF
TRBJ2-5 | TRBV29-1 | - | SVGPQGRLAETQY
TRBJ2-1 | TRBV12-3/TRBV12-4 | - | ASSPIDNEQF
TRBJ2-3 | TRBV7-7 | - | ASSLGTGANLPFLSTDTQY
TRBJ2-2 | TRBV3-1/TRBV3-2 | TRBD2 | ASSPRTGTSGTRFDTGELF
TRBJ1-4 | TRBV5-8 | - | ASSLDREATNEKLF
TRBJ1-2 | TRBV25-1 | - | ASSGSGAGNYGYT
TRBJ2-2 | TRBV6-6 | - | ASSLNGGTGELF
TRBJ2-7 | TRBV5-1 | - | ASSLDQGYEQY
TRBJ2-1 | TRBV2 | - | ASSWDTDNEQF
TRBJ1-1 | TRBV30 | TRBD1 | AWRGQGVMNTEAF